The 9 T cell receptor beta chains below all came from one sample that was sequenced in a study of blood T cell repertoires in COVID-19. TCRdb's table, derived via immunoSEQ multiplex PCR, lists solely in-frame clones and lacks some. The data show roughly 320,000 clones, around 87% seen once. Sequencing was done on a sample of peripheral blood. The receptor source for this set is a man aged 65-85 years with acute or convalescent COVID-19.

The gene calls are TRBV18 and TRBJ1-2, with 10 bases aligning to TRBD1. The CDR3 loop spans 18 amino acids. Germline-derived CDR1 and CDR2 are KGHSH and LQKENI. V was pared by 5 bases and J by 3 bases, with 15 bases of the junction left unmatched. CDR3 loop: CASSLSGTGARIDYGYTF. For the CDR3, the DNA is TGTGCCAGCTCATTATCCGGGACAGGGGCTCGTATTGACTATGGCTACACCTTC.

The rearrangement joins TRBV9 to TRBJ2-3; TRBD1 is a possible D gene (5 bases). The CDR3 contains 15 residues. The V end was cut by 0 bases, the J end by 1 base, with 9 bases between. The germline gives CDR1 SGDLS, CDR2 YYNGEE. The CDR3 coding sequence is TGTGCCAGCAGCGTAGAGCAGGGTCGCACAGATACGCAGTATTTT. Protein: CASSVEQGRTDTQYF.

V gene TRBV19 combines with J gene TRBJ1-1; D gene ambiguous. The CDR3 consists of 14 residues. Germline V gene sequence: CDR1 LNHDA, CDR2 SQIVND (reference sequence). The ends were cut back, 3 bases at V and 4 bases at J, with 12 bases in the middle. The CDR3 loop is CASSMQRGGTEAFF. The CDR3 DNA is TGTGCCAGTAGTATGCAACGGGGTGGCACTGAAGCTTTCTTT.

The chain combines TRBV5-5 with TRBJ1-5; D unresolved. Germline V lookup: CDR1 SGHKS, CDR2 YYEKEE (reference sequence). The CDR3 has 13 amino acids. The ends were cut back, 1 base at V and 5 bases at J, with 7 bases in the middle. The CDR3 DNA is TGTGCCAGCAGCTTGCATGTTGATCAGCCCCAGCATTTT. It translates to CASSLHVDQPQHF. Complete variable domain (other parts from reference TRBV5-5 and TRBJ1-5): DAGVTQSPTHLIKTRGQQVTLRCSPISGHKSVSWYQQVLGQGPQFIFQYYEKEERGRGNFPDRFSARQFPNYSSELNVNALLLGDSALYLCASSLHVDQPQHFGDGTRLSIL.

The chain combines TRBV4-2 with TRBJ1-6; D is possibly TRBD1 (5 bases). The CDR3 has 14 residues. V gave up 1 base and J gave up 11 bases, with 12 bases separating them. CDR1 and CDR2 from the germline V gene are LGHNA and YNFKEQ. DNA of the CDR3: TGTGCCAGCAGCCAAGGGCAGGGTAAGGCACCCCTCCACTTT. Translation: CASSQGQGKAPLHF.

This chain uses TRBV27 with TRBJ1-3; a weak D match, TRBD1 (5 bases). Germline V gives CDR1 MNHEY, CDR2 SMNVEV (reference sequence). V lost 2 bases and J lost 5, with 10 bases in between. CDR3 size: 14 residues. CDR3 sequence reads: CASSLGRVRNTIYF. For the CDR3, the DNA is TGTGCCAGCAGTTTAGGCAGGGTCAGAAACACCATATATTTT.

V usage is TRBV25-1 and J usage is TRBJ1-2; D perhaps matches TRBD1 (6 bases). CDR3 size: 14 residues. V was clipped by 6 bases and J by 3 bases, with 14 bases between them. Germline V gives CDR1 MGHDK, CDR2 SYGVNS. CDR3 amino acids: CASRRTDQYYGYTF. CDR3 sequence (DNA): TGTGCCAGCAGAAGGACAGACCAATACTATGGCTACACCTTC.

The rearrangement uses TRBV5-1 and TRBJ2-3, with 10 bases lining up with TRBD2. This CDR3 has 15 amino acids. V lost 6 bases to trimming and J lost 3 bases; unmatched junction nucleotides: 7. Germline V gene data show CDR1 as SGHRS and CDR2 as YFSETQ. CDR3 protein: CASTASGGATDTQYF. CDR3 in DNA: TGCGCCAGCACGGCCAGCGGGGGGGCGACAGATACGCAGTATTTT.

DNA for the CDR3: TGTGCCAGCAGTGACCCCCGAGCGCCCTCCTCCTACAATGAGCAGTTCTTC. Translated: CASSDPRAPSSYNEQFF. The chain has TRBV6-1 and TRBJ2-1, with no clear D. CDR1 MNHNS and CDR2 SASEGT come from the germline V gene. Trimming took off 3 bases at V and 0 bases at J, with 15 bases between the two ends. The CDR3 runs to 17 residues.